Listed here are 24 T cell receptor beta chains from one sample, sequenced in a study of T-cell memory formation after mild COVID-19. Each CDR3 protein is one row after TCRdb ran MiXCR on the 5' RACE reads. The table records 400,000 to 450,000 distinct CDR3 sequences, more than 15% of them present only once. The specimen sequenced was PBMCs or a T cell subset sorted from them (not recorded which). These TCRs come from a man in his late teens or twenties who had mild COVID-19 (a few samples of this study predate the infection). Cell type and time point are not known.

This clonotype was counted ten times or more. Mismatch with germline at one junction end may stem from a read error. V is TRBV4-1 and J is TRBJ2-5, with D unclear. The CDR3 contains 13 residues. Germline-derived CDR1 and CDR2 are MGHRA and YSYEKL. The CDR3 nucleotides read TGTGCCAGCAGCCGTGGGCCACAAGAGACCCAGTACTTC. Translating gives CASSRGPQETQYF.

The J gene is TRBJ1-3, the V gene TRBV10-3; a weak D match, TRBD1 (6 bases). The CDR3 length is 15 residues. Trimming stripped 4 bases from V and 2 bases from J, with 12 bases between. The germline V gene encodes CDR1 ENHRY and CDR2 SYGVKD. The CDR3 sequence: CAISGPSGAGNTIYF. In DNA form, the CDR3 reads TGTGCCATCAGTGGCCCCTCAGGGGCTGGAAACACCATATATTTT.

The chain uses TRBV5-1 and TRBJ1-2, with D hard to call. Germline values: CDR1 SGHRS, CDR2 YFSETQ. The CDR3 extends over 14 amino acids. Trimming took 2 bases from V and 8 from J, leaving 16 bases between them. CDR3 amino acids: CASSFRTESPGYTF. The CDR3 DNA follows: TGCGCCAGCAGCTTCAGGACCGAATCGCCAGGCTACACCTTC.

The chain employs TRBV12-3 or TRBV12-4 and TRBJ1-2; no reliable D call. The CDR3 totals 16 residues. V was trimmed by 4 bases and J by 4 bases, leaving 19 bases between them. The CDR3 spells CASSSQTLQSSYGYTF. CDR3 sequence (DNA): TGTGCCAGCAGTTCCCAAACCCTACAGTCGAGCTATGGCTACACCTTC.

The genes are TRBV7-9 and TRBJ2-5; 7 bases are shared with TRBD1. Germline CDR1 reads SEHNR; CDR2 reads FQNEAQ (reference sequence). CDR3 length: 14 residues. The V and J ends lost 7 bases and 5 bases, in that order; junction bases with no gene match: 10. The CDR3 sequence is CASTWTGALETQYF. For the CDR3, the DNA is TGTGCCAGCACCTGGACAGGTGCGCTGGAGACCCAGTACTTC.

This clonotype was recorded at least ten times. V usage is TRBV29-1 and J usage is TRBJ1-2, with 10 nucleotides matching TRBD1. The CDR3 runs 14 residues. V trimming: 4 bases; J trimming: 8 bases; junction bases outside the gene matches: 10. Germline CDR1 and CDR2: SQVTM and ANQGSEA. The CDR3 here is CSVGDYRTGGGYTF. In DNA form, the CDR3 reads TGCAGCGTTGGAGACTACCGGACAGGGGGAGGCTACACCTTC.

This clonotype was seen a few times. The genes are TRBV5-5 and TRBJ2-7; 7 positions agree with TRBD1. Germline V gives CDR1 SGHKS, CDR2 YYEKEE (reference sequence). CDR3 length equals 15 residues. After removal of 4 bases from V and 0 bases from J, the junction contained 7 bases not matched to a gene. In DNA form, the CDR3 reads TGTGCCAGCAGCCCGAGACAGGGTGGCTCCTACGAGCAGTACGTC. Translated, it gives CASSPRQGGSYEQYV.

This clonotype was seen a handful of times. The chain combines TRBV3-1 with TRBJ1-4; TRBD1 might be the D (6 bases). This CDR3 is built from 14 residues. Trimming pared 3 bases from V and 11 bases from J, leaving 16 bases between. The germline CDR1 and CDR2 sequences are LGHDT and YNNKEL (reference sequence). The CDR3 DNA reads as TGTGCCAGCAGCCAGCGAGCCGGTAGGGGGAAACTGTTTTTT. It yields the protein CASSQRAGRGKLFF.

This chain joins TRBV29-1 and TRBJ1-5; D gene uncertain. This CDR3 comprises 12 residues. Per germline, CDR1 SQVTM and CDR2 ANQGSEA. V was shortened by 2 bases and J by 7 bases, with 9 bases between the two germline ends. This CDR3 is CSVECRSQPQHF. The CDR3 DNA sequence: TGCAGCGTTGAATGTAGGTCCCAGCCCCAGCATTTT.

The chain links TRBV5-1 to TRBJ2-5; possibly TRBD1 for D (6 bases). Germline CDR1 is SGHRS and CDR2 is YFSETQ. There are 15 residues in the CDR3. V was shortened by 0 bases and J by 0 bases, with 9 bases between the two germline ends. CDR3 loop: CASSLGTVYQETQYF. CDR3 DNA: TGCGCCAGCAGCTTGGGGACAGTGTACCAAGAGACCCAGTACTTC.

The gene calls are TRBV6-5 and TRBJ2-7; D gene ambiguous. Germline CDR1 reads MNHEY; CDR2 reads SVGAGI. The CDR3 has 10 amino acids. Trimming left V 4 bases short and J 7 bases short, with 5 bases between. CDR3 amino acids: CASSWPEQYF. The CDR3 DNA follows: TGTGCCAGCAGTTGGCCGGAGCAGTACTTC.

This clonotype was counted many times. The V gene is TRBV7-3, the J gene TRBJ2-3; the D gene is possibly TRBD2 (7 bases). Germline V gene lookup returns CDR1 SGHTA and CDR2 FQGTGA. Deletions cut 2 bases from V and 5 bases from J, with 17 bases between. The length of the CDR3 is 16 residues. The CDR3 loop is CASSLHALGGQDTQYF. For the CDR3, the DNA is TGTGCCAGCAGCTTACATGCGCTGGGGGGGCAAGATACGCAGTATTTT.

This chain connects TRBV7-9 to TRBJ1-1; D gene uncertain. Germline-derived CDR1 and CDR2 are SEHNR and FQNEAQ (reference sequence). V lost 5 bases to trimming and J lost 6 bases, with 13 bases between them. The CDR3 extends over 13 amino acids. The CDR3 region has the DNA TGTGCCAGCAGCCTAAAGAGCAAGGCTGAAGCTTTCTTT. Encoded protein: CASSLKSKAEAFF.

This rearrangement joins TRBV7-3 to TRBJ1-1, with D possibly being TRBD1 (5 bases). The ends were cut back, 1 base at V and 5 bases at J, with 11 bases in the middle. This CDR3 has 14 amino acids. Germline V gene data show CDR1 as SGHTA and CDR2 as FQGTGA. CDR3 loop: CASSLNGRETEAFF. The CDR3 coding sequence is TGTGCCAGCAGCTTAAACGGCAGGGAGACTGAAGCTTTCTTT.

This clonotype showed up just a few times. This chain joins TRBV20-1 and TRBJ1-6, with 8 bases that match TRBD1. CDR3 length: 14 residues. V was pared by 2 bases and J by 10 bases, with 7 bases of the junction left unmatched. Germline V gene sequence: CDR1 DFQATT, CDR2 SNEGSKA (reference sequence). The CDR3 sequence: CSARTGTGRSPLHF. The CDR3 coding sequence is TGCAGTGCTAGAACCGGGACAGGACGATCACCCCTCCACTTT.

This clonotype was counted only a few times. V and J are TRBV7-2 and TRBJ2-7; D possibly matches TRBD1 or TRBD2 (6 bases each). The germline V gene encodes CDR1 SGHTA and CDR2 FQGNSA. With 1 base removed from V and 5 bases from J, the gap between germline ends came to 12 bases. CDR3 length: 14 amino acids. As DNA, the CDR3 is TGTGCCAGCAGCTTAGGGAGGGGGGCGAACGAGCAGTACGTC. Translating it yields CASSLGRGANEQYV.

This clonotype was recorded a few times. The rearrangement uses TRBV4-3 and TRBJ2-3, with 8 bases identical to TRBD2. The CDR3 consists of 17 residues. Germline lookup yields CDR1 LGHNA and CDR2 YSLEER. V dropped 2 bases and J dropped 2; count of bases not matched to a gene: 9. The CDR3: CASSQLPGGGLTDTQYF. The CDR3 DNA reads TGCGCCAGCAGCCAACTGCCTGGCGGGGGGCTCACAGATACGCAGTATTTT.

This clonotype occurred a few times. CDR3 protein: CASSLGDYRGQPQHF. CDR3 coding DNA: TGTGCCAGCAGCTTAGGGGATTACAGGGGTCAGCCCCAGCATTTT. This chain connects TRBV7-2 to TRBJ1-5, with 7 bases fitting TRBD1. V lost 1 base and J lost 6; bases outside the gene matches: 6. Germline assignment: CDR1 SGHTA and CDR2 FQGNSA. CDR3 size: 15 residues.

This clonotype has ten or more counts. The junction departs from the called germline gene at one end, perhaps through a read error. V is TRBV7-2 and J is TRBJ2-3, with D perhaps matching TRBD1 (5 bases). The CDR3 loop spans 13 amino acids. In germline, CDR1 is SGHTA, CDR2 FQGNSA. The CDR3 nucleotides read TGCGCCAGCAGCTTGGTGGGGCCAGATACGCAGTATTTT. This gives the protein CASSLVGPDTQYF.

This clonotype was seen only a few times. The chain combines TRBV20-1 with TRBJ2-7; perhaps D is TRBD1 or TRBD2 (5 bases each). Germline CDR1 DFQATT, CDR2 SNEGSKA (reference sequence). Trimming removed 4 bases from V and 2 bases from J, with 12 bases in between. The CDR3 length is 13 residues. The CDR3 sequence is CSAITGTAYEQYF. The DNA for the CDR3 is TGCAGTGCTATTACGGGGACGGCCTACGAGCAGTACTTC.

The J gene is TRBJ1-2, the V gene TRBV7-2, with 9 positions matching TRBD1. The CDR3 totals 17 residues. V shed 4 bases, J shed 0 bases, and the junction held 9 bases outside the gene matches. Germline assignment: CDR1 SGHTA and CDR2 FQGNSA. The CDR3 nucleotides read TGTGCCAGCAGCTCCCGACAGGGGGTAGGGTCTAACTATGGCTACACCTTC. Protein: CASSSRQGVGSNYGYTF.

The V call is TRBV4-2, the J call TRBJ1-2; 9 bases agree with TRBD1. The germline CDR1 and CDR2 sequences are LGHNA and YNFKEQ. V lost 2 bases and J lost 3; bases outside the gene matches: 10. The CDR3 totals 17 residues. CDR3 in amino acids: CASSQILRGTGHYGYTF. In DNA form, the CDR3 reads TGTGCCAGCAGCCAAATCCTTCGGGGGACAGGGCACTATGGCTACACCTTC.

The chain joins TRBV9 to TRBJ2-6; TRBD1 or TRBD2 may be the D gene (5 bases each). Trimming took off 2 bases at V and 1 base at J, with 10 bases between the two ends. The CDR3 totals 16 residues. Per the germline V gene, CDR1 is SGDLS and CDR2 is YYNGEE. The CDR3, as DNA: TGTGCCAGCAGCGTGGGACCGGGATCTGGGGCCAACGTCCTGACTTTC. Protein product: CASSVGPGSGANVLTF.

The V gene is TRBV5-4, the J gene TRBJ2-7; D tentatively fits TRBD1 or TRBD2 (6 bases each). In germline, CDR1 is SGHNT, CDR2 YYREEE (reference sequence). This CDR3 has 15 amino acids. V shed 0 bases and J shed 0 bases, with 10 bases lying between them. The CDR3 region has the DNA TGTGCCAGCAGCTTGGGAGGGGGGAGCTCCTACGAGCAGTACTTC. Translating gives CASSLGGGSSYEQYF.